The clone carrying this T cell receptor beta chain was counted once. The germline CDR1 and CDR2 sequences are MNHEY and SVGAGI. Losses at the gene ends were 6 bases for V and 3 bases for J; bases not matched to a gene: 4. The CDR3 extends over 14 amino acids. The data were taken from a study of technical replicates of blood from a few donors. Sequencing was performed with immunoSEQ multiplex PCR; in TCRdb, only in-frame clones are kept and a portion is missing. Of fewer than 100,000 clones in the sample, just under 95% were seen once. The origin of this receptor is a human donor in good health. The sequencing input was T cells isolated from PBMCs. This chain links TRBV6-5 with TRBJ2-1, with 8 bases aligning to TRBD2. The CDR3 loop reads CASRESGSYNEQFF. CDR3 DNA sequence: TGTGCCAGCAGAGAAAGCGGGAGCTACAATGAGCAGTTCTTC.